This T cell receptor beta chain was documented in a study of CD8 T cells in Susac syndrome. The CDR3 spans 17 residues. Trimming took off 1 base at V and 0 bases at J, with 18 bases between the two ends. Germline V gene lookup returns CDR1 DFQATT and CDR2 SNEGSKA (reference sequence). Random-hexamer reverse transcription was applied to roughly 0.5 to 1 ug RNA. TCRdb independently ran MiXCR on the immunoSEQ multiplex PCR reads; one entry per CDR3 protein. The sample includes approximately 120,000 distinct CDR3 sequences, approximately 96% of them seen just once. The V call is TRBV20-1, the J call TRBJ1-2, with no clear D. Sequencing used CD4+ T cells from PBMCs. The TCR comes from a human donor in good health. CDR3 amino acids: CSARAPLGGEANYGYTF. In DNA, the CDR3 is TGCAGTGCTAGAGCCCCTTTGGGAGGAGAGGCTAACTATGGCTACACCTTC.